This T cell receptor beta chain was found in a study of T-cell reconstitution after alpha-beta-depleted transplantation in children. CDR3 length: 17 amino acids. Germline-derived CDR1 and CDR2 are DFQATT and SNEGSKA (reference sequence). The V gene end was trimmed by 2 bases and the J gene end by 9 bases; junction bases not matched to a gene: 18. Unique molecular identifiers were incorporated when the TCRbeta library was constructed. MiXCR, applied by TCRdb to the PCR reads, yields one record per CDR3 protein. The sample has around 600,000 distinct CDR3 sequences, around 16% seen once. The origin of this receptor is a human donor who donated a stem cell graft to a child with acute myeloid leukemia. Sequenced here: PBMCs from the stem cell graft donor, sampled from the stem cell graft. This chain connects TRBV20-1 to TRBJ2-1; 8 bases line up with TRBD1. The CDR3 is CSARRTPGQDFYGEQFF. In DNA, the CDR3 is TGCAGTGCTAGACGAACTCCGGGACAGGACTTTTACGGTGAGCAGTTCTTC.